Included here is one T cell receptor (beta chain) sequence, with context. What this receptor recognizes is not known. No much larger clone is present one base from it, and per-base qualities are unavailable. Spanning cysteine to phenylalanine, the CDR3 consists of 11 amino acids. Only the CDR3 part of the read is kept: 33 bases, read in frame from the first base. V was cut back by 1 base and J by 10 bases, leaving a gap of 5 bases between them. CDR1 LGHDT and CDR2 YNNKEL are derived from the germline V gene (reference sequence). The data were produced on an Illumina HiSeq 2500. Quantitative 5'-RACE with molecular barcodes was used to prepare TCR beta libraries. The original pipeline was this. A new computational method based on a probabilistic model of VDJ rearrangement was used to identify disease-linked TCR variants. In-frame beta chains were kept once TCRdb had trimmed the public reads at Q25 with fastp and called clones with MiXCR. Identical CDR3 proteins give one entry, which carries the most common genes and DNA. The V and J calls follow TCRdb's processing rather than the paper's. The sample table shows a few hundred thousand distinct CDR3 sequences, and roughly 20% are seen once. The ten top clones hold roughly 3.6% of the sample.

This entry comes from a study of CD8 T cells in ankylosing spondylitis (dated by TCRdb to about 2017). Looking at the study overall: The study set out to find disease-linked TCR variants by profiling T cell receptor beta repertoires in ankylosing spondylitis patients and healthy donors. In total, the full study cohort was made up of some 100 healthy donors and 25 to 30 ankylosing spondylitis patients. Samples of peripheral blood were taken, and for ankylosing spondylitis patients, synovial fluid was collected as well. Broad study findings and their caveats: The disease-linked clones were reported to be significantly enriched in matched synovial fluid samples from ankylosing spondylitis patients. Some motif variants had previously been reported in the synovial fluid and blood of reactive arthritis patients, which suggests shared mechanisms of disease initiation. In peripheral blood, the disease-linked clones were found at relatively low frequencies and had a CD8+ phenotype. Blood from ankylosing spondylitis patients appeared to be characterized by a TCR beta motif composed of 7 to 9 highly homologous amino acid variants.

The sequenced sample was blood, either unsorted or a sorted T cell fraction (not recorded which). The sequence joins TRBV3-1 to TRBJ2-1; no confident D gene assignment can be made. The receptor comes from a female donor with ankylosing spondylitis or in good health (not recorded which). The CDR3 loop reads CASSQVGEQFF. The sequenced DNA is TGTGCCAGCAGCCAAGTAGGCGAGCAGTTCTTC.